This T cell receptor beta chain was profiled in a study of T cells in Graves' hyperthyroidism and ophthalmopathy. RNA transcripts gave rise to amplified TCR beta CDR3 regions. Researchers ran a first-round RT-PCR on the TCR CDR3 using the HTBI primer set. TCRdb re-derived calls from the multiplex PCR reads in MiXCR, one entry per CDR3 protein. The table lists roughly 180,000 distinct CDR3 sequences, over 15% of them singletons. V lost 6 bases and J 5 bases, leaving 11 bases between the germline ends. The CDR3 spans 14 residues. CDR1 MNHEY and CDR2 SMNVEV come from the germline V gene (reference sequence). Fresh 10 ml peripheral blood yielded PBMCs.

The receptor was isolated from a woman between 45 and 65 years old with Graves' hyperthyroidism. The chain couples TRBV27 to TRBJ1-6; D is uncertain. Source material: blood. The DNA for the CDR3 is TGTGCCAGCAGCCATGAACATGATAATTCACCCCTCCACTTT. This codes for CASSHEHDNSPLHF.